This T cell receptor beta chain was documented in a study of cytotoxic CD8 clonotypes in ibrutinib-treated CLL. In its sample, this clone was seen a few times. Its specificity is unknown. Findings and caveats of the study: Ibrutinib response saw clonality rise, and progression saw it return toward baseline. Investigators sampled sustained-remission and progressing patients at differing times.

The repertoire was sequenced with immunoSEQ multiplex PCR; TCRdb's copy has only in-frame clones and lacks some. The sample holds 250,000 or so clones, 70% seen once. This TCR was recovered from a human donor with chronic lymphocytic leukemia. The source material was PBMCs, sampled after 24 months of ibrutinib treatment.

DNA for the CDR3: TGTGCCAGCAGCCTACATCGGCGACCGAGCTCCTACGAGCAGTACTTC. Translation: CASSLHRRPSSYEQYF. V usage is TRBV6-6 and J usage is TRBJ2-7, with D unclear. Trimming removed 6 bases from V and 0 bases from J, with 18 bases in between. CDR3 length: 16 residues. Germline V lookup: CDR1 MNHNY, CDR2 SVGAGI (reference sequence).